This T cell receptor beta chain was profiled in a study of regulatory T cells in long-lasting Graves disease. The V segment lost 3 bases and the J segment 6 bases; nucleotides outside the gene matches: 10. Per the germline V gene, CDR1 is DFQATT and CDR2 is SNEGSKA (reference sequence). This CDR3 is built from 14 residues. In this sample, this clonotype turned up many times. Arm-PCR of CDR3 regions and iRepertoire HTBI primers were the basis on which TCR beta libraries were built. TCRdb redid the calling of the multiplex PCR reads with MiXCR, one entry per CDR3 protein. The data show about 450,000 distinct CDR3 sequences, with about 15% seen just once and roughly a sixth held by the top ten. The time point denotes: newly diagnosed GD, antithyroid drugs for less than 3 months. From PBMCs, RNA was extracted and then used to make the TCR library. This same sample was also part of a study on T cells in Graves' hyperthyroidism and ophthalmopathy. Turning to that study: TCR CDR3 regions were first amplified by RT-PCR with HTBI primers. Blood held most thyroid clonotypes expanded above 0.001 frequency. Before onset, by a median of approximately 5.9 months, the model predicted ophthalmopathy.

The rearrangement uses TRBV20-1 and TRBJ2-7; 8 positions match TRBD2. Specimen: peripheral blood mononuclear cells (PBMCs), collected at new diagnosis, from a patient treated with antithyroid drugs. The TCR comes from a woman in her forties or fifties with Graves disease. The CDR3 sequence is CSASVSGSPLEQYF. The DNA for the CDR3 is TGCAGTGCTAGTGTAAGCGGGAGCCCCCTCGAGCAGTACTTC.